The 17 T cell receptor beta chains below all came from one sample that was sequenced in a study of cytomegalovirus exposure and HLA in healthy donors. Amplification used 60 Vbeta primers and 13 Jbeta primers. The data were produced by immunoSEQ multiplex PCR, yet TCRdb's version contains in-frame clones alone and is incomplete. The data hold some 150,000 clones, with 75% observed a single time. Sequencing input: PBMCs. The receptors shown here come from a man aged 40-50 years in good health and CMV-seronegative.

This chain uses TRBV7-8 with TRBJ1-2; the D gene is possibly TRBD1 (5 bases). The CDR3 sequence is 15 residues long. The ends were cut back, 4 bases at V and 2 bases at J, with 14 bases in the middle. Germline V gene sequence: CDR1 SGHVS, CDR2 FQNEAQ. The CDR3, as DNA: TGTGCCAGCAGCTCCCGCCTGGACAAAAACTATGGCTACACCTTC. This gives the protein CASSSRLDKNYGYTF.

This chain connects TRBV19 to TRBJ1-1; D may be TRBD1 (5 bases). V was pared by 5 bases and J by 0 bases, with 7 bases between. The CDR3 has 13 residues. The germline V gene has CDR1 LNHDA and CDR2 SQIVND (reference sequence). CDR3 sequence reads: CASSRGMNTEAFF. DNA for the CDR3: TGTGCCAGTAGTCGGGGGATGAACACTGAAGCTTTCTTT.

The chain carries TRBV11-2 and TRBJ1-1; D is unclear. Germline CDR1 SGHAT, CDR2 FQNNGV. The V gene lost 1 base and the J gene lost 3 bases, with 9 bases spanning the gap. The CDR3 loop spans 14 amino acids. The CDR3 loop reads CASSLVWGDTEAFF. CDR3 bases: TGTGCCAGCAGCTTAGTCTGGGGAGACACTGAAGCTTTCTTT.

The J gene is TRBJ2-7, the V gene TRBV4-1, with D unclear. The CDR3 runs to 16 residues. Trimming left V 0 bases short and J 1 base short, with 13 bases between. Germline-derived CDR1 and CDR2 are MGHRA and YSYEKL. CDR3 sequence reads: CASSQEAEVLSYEQYF. DNA of the CDR3: TGCGCCAGCAGCCAAGAGGCAGAAGTCCTGTCCTACGAGCAGTACTTC.

The chain uses TRBV7-3 and TRBJ2-3, with TRBD1 matching over 10 bases. Germline CDR1 reads SGHTA; CDR2 reads FQGTGA. The CDR3 is made up of 16 amino acids. The trim removed 2 bases at V and 3 bases at J, leaving 5 bases unmatched. The CDR3 loop is CASSLARTGGTDTQYF. Written as DNA, the CDR3 is TGTGCCAGCAGCTTAGCCCGGACAGGGGGAACAGATACGCAGTATTTT.

This chain joins TRBV5-5 and TRBJ2-7, with D possibly matching TRBD2 (5 bases). The CDR3 has 12 amino acids. Germline CDR1 and CDR2: SGHKS and YYEKEE (reference sequence). V gave up 1 base and J gave up 7 bases, with 9 bases separating them. The CDR3 region is CASSLWSGEQYF. CDR3 bases: TGTGCCAGCAGCTTGTGGTCGGGGGAGCAGTACTTC.

The chain couples TRBV9 to TRBJ2-3; 11 bases are shared with TRBD2. The V segment lost 7 bases and the J segment 0 bases; nucleotides outside the gene matches: 4. The V gene's germline CDR1 is SGDLS and CDR2 YYNGEE. CDR3 length equals 15 residues. As DNA, the CDR3 is TGTGCCAGCTCTAGACTAGCGGGGAGCACAGATACGCAGTATTTT. Translation: CASSRLAGSTDTQYF.

This clone has just a few counts. The J gene is TRBJ2-5, the V gene TRBV5-6, with D unresolved. The germline V gene has CDR1 SGHDT and CDR2 YYEEEE. The length of the CDR3 is 12 residues. V lost 2 bases and J lost 5, with 7 bases in between. The CDR3 is CASSFSWETQYF. DNA for the CDR3: TGTGCCAGCAGCTTTAGCTGGGAGACCCAGTACTTC.

CDR3 sequence: CAIQGGPYNEQFF. The DNA of the CDR3 is TGTGCCATCCAGGGGGGTCCCTACAATGAGCAGTTCTTC. This chain connects TRBV10-3 to TRBJ2-1; D might be TRBD1 (7 bases). Deletions cut 8 bases from V and 2 bases from J, with 10 bases between. CDR3 size: 13 residues. Germline assignment: CDR1 ENHRY and CDR2 SYGVKD.

The count of this clone is one. V is TRBV28 and J is TRBJ1-5, with D perhaps matching TRBD1 (5 bases). Germline assignment: CDR1 MDHEN and CDR2 SYDVKM. The V end was cut by 6 bases, the J end by 7 bases, with 13 bases between. CDR3 length: 13 amino acids. The CDR3 nucleotides are TGTGCCAGCAGGCCACAGGTTTTGCAGCCCCAGCATTTT. This codes for CASRPQVLQPQHF. Full variable domain (rest looked up from reference TRBV28 and TRBJ1-5): DVKVTQSSRYLVKRTGEKVFLECVQDMDHENMFWYRQDPGLGLRLIYFSYDVKMKEKGDIPEGYSVSREKKERFSLILESASTNQTSMYLCASRPQVLQPQHFGDGTRLSIL.

For this clone: Additional DNA sequences in this sample encode the identical CDR3. The rearrangement links TRBV4-2 to TRBJ2-5; no clear D. This CDR3 is built from 14 residues. V was cut by 1 base and J by 4 bases, with 10 bases left in between. Germline loops: CDR1 LGHNA, CDR2 YNFKEQ. CDR3 coding DNA: TGTGCCAGCAGCCAAGCGGCCAGCGCAGAGACCCAGTACTTC. Its protein product is CASSQAASAETQYF.

The sample holds one count of this clone. This chain uses TRBV7-3 with TRBJ2-3; 11 nucleotides align to TRBD2. This CDR3 contains 15 residues. Germline loops: CDR1 SGHTA, CDR2 FQGTGA. V lost 5 bases and J lost 4; bases outside the gene matches: 5. CDR3 bases: TGTGCCAGCAGCCCTACTAGCGGGGGACCAGATACGCAGTATTTT. This translates into CASSPTSGGPDTQYF. The variable domain in full, with the rest retrieved from reference TRBV7-3 and TRBJ2-3, is GAGVSQTPSNKVTEKGKYVELRCDPISGHTALYWYRQSLGQGPEFLIYFQGTGAADDSGLPNDRFFAVRPEGSVSTLKIQRTERGDSAVYLCASSPTSGGPDTQYFGPGTRLTVL.

The chain recombines TRBV13 with TRBJ2-2; 12 nucleotides match TRBD1. V gave up 1 base and J gave up 6 bases; unmatched junction bases: 6. CDR1 and CDR2 (germline): PRHDT, FYEKMQ (reference sequence). The CDR3 is 17 residues long. The CDR3 spells CASSLALGQGAAGELFF. Written as DNA, the CDR3 is TGTGCCAGCAGCTTAGCCCTGGGACAGGGGGCTGCCGGGGAGCTGTTTTTT.

As to this clone: Other DNA sequences in this specimen translate into the identical CDR3. This chain joins TRBV18 and TRBJ1-5; D uncertain. This CDR3 is 14 amino acids long. Deletions cut 2 bases from V and 2 bases from J, with 7 bases between. In germline, CDR1 is KGHSH, CDR2 LQKENI. In nucleotides, the CDR3 is TGTGCCAGCTCACCAGGTCAGGGCAATCAGCCCCAGCATTTT. Residues: CASSPGQGNQPQHF. Full variable domain (outside the CDR3, taken from reference TRBV18 and TRBJ1-5): NAGVMQNPRHLVRRRGQEARLRCSPMKGHSHVYWYRQLPEEGLKFMVYLQKENIIDESGMPKERFSAEFPKEGPSILRIQQVVRGDSAAYFCASSPGQGNQPQHFGDGTRLSIL.

The chain recombines TRBV9 with TRBJ2-3, with 7 bases lining up with TRBD2. Germline CDR1 reads SGDLS; CDR2 reads YYNGEE. With 4 bases clipped from V and 8 bases from J, the junction kept 10 bases outside the gene matches. CDR3 length: 14 amino acids. In DNA form, the CDR3 reads TGTGCCAGCAGCCCCCCTGGGGGGGTGGTTACGCAGTATTTT. Translating gives CASSPPGGVVTQYF.

The CDR3 is CSVEEASGGHSDTQYF. For the CDR3, the DNA is TGCAGCGTTGAAGAGGCTAGCGGGGGCCATTCGGATACGCAGTATTTT. This chain connects TRBV29-1 to TRBJ2-3; 10 bases agree with TRBD2. V lost 0 bases to trimming and J lost 6 bases; unmatched junction nucleotides: 9. This CDR3 region has 16 residues. Looked up from germline, CDR1 is SQVTM and CDR2 is ANQGSEA.

The chain joins TRBV5-1 to TRBJ1-4; the D gene is possibly TRBD1 (6 bases). This CDR3 region has 14 residues. V was cut by 2 bases and J by 4 bases, with 9 bases left in between. CDR1 and CDR2 from the germline V gene are SGHRS and YFSETQ. CDR3 nucleotides: TGCGCCAGCAGCTTAGCAGGGGTTAATGAAAAACTGTTTTTT. It yields the protein CASSLAGVNEKLFF. Together with reference TRBV5-1 and TRBJ1-4, the CDR3 gives the full variable domain: KAGVTQTPRYLIKTRGQQVTLSCSPISGHRSVSWYQQTPGQGLQFLFEYFSETQRNKGNFPGRFSGRQFSNSRSEMNVSTLELGDSALYLCASSLAGVNEKLFFGSGTQLSVL.